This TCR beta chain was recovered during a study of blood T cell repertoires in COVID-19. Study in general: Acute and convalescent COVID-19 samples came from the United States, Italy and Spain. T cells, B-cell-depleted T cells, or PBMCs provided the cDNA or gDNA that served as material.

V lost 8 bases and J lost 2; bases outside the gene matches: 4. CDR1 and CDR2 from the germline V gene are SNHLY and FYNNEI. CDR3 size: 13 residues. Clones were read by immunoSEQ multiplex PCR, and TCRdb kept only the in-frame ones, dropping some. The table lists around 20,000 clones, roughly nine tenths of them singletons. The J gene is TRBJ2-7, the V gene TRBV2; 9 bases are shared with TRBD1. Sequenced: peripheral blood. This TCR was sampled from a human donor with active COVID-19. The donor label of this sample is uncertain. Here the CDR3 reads CASDRGLTYEQYF. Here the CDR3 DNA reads TGTGCCAGCGACAGGGGGTTGACCTACGAGCAGTACTTC.